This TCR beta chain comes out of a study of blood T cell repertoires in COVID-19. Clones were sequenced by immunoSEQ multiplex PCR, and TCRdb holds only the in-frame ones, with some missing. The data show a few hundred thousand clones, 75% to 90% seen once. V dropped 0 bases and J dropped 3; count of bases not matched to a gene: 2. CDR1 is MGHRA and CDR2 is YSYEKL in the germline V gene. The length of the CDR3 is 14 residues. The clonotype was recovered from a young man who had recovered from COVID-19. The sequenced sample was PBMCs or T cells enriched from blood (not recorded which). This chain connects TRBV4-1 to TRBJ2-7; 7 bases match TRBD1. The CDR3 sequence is CASSQDWDSYEQYF. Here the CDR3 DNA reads TGCGCCAGCAGCCAAGACTGGGACAGCTACGAGCAGTACTTC.